The clone carrying this T cell receptor (beta chain) was seen many times. Its antigen is still unknown. The germline gives CDR1 SEHNR, CDR2 FQNEAQ (reference sequence). The CDR3 runs to 15 residues. V shed 2 bases and J shed 0 bases, with 11 bases lying between them. With a duration under 2 months, the hyperthyroidism was newly diagnosed in patients aged 18 to 65. The data are from a study of T cells in Graves' hyperthyroidism and ophthalmopathy. Researchers amplified the TCR beta CDR3 regions from RNA transcripts. TCR CDR3 underwent first-round RT-PCR with the HTBI primer set. TCRdb passed the multiplex PCR reads through MiXCR, listing each CDR3 protein once. This sample has 450,000 to 600,000 distinct CDR3 sequences, with about 14% found just once. Whole-study results and caveats: In the analysis, a 13 V-J model separated ophthalmopathy from stable hyperthyroidism. Blood also held most thyroid clonotypes expanded beyond 0.001.

This sequence was found in a woman aged 40 to 50 with Graves' hyperthyroidism. The sample was blood. The J gene is TRBJ2-7, the V gene TRBV7-9; TRBD2 is a possible D gene (6 bases). The CDR3, as DNA: TGTGCCAGCAGCTTAACTAGCAGCTCCTCCTACGAGCAGTACTTC. Translating gives CASSLTSSSSYEQYF.